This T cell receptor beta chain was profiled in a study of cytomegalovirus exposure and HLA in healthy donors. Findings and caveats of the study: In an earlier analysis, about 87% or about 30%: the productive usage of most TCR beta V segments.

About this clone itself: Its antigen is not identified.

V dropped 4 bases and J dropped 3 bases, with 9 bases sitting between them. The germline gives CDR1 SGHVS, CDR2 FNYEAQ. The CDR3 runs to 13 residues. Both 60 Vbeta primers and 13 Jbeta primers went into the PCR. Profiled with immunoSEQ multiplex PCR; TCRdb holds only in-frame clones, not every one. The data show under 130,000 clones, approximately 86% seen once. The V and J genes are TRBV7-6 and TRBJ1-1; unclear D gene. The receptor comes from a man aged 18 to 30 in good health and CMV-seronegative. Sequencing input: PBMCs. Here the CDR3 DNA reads TGTGCCAGCAGCTCCACCGAGGACACTGAAGCTTTCTTT. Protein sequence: CASSSTEDTEAFF.